These 11 T cell receptor beta chains were all obtained from the same sample, sequenced in a study of T cells in tuberculosis. Some clones are missing from TCRdb's copy, which holds only in-frame ones; the method was immunoSEQ multiplex PCR. The sample includes about 34,000 clones, approximately 94% of them seen just once. Time point here: new active TB diagnosis, blood taken before or within 7 days of starting treatment. The input for sequencing was PBMCs, taken at tuberculosis diagnosis. These receptors originate from an adult with tuberculosis.

This chain joins TRBV27 and TRBJ2-7, with 8 nucleotides matching TRBD2. Germline V lookup: CDR1 MNHEY, CDR2 SMNVEV (reference sequence). V lost 6 bases and J lost 3; bases outside the gene matches: 16. The CDR3 length is 17 residues. CDR3 sequence reads: CASSTTYSREGGYEQYF. Here the CDR3 DNA reads TGTGCCAGCAGCACCACCTACTCTCGGGAGGGAGGCTACGAGCAGTACTTC.

The rearrangement uses TRBV19 and TRBJ2-1; a possible D gene is TRBD2 (6 bases). The CDR3 runs 17 residues. The V gene lost 5 bases and the J gene lost 0 bases, with 17 bases spanning the gap. Germline CDR1 LNHDA, CDR2 SQIVND (reference sequence). CDR3 loop: CASSAGSGESSYNEQFF. The CDR3, as DNA: TGTGCCAGTAGTGCAGGGTCGGGGGAAAGCTCCTACAATGAGCAGTTCTTC.

This chain joins TRBV25-1 and TRBJ2-1, with D possibly being TRBD1 (7 bases). Germline assignment: CDR1 MGHDK and CDR2 SYGVNS. The ends were cut back, 11 bases at V and 4 bases at J, with 12 bases in the middle. This CDR3 contains 12 residues. The CDR3 protein is CAARGVYNEQFF. The CDR3, as DNA: TGTGCCGCCAGGGGGGTATACAATGAGCAGTTCTTC.

This clone has a single count. The chain combines TRBV2 with TRBJ2-7; TRBD2 aligns across 10 bases. Trimming cost V 0 bases and J 2 bases; bases outside gene matches: 4. The CDR3 is made up of 16 amino acids. Germline V lookup: CDR1 SNHLY, CDR2 FYNNEI. Here the CDR3 DNA reads TGTGCCAGCAGTGAAGCCCCTAGCGGGGGTACCTACGAGCAGTACTTC. This gives the protein CASSEAPSGGTYEQYF.

This clone was observed a single time. This chain uses TRBV29-1 with TRBJ2-7; a weak D match, TRBD2 (6 bases). The CDR3 has 12 amino acids. Germline loops: CDR1 SQVTM, CDR2 ANQGSEA. V lost 5 bases and J 4 bases, leaving 12 bases between the germline ends. In DNA form, the CDR3 reads TGCAGCGTTTTTACCGGGAGTTACGAGCAGTACTTC. Amino acid sequence: CSVFTGSYEQYF.

The sample holds a few counts of this clone. This chain joins TRBV19 and TRBJ1-1, with 8 positions matching TRBD1. The CDR3 is made up of 14 amino acids. Germline CDR1 is LNHDA and CDR2 is SQIVND (reference sequence). Germline trimming cut 2 bases from V and 1 base from J; bases unmatched to any gene: 0. This CDR3 reads CASSIQGANTEAFF. The CDR3 DNA reads as TGTGCCAGTAGTATACAGGGGGCGAACACTGAAGCTTTCTTT.

The chain employs TRBV6-1 and TRBJ2-1; the match to TRBD1 covers 9 bases. This CDR3 has 15 amino acids. CDR1 is MNHNS, CDR2 SASEGT, per germline. V was pared by 5 bases and J by 8 bases, with 10 bases of the junction left unmatched. The CDR3 nucleotides read TGTGCCAGCAGTATCGACAGGGGGGATCGCCATGAGCAGTTCTTC. Translation: CASSIDRGDRHEQFF.

The chain employs TRBV7-2 and TRBJ1-2; D unresolved. The CDR3 has 14 amino acids. Germline V gives CDR1 SGHTA, CDR2 FQGNSA. The V end was cut by 1 base, the J end by 3 bases, with 9 bases between. The CDR3: CASSLGWSDYGYTF. The CDR3 DNA reads TGTGCCAGCAGCTTAGGGTGGTCAGACTATGGCTACACCTTC.

V is TRBV2 and J is TRBJ1-3, with D perhaps matching TRBD1 (6 bases). There are 15 residues in the CDR3. Deletions cut 3 bases from V and 7 bases from J, with 16 bases between. Germline CDR1 SNHLY, CDR2 FYNNEI. This CDR3 reads CASSETGFLGNTIYF. CDR3 coding DNA: TGTGCCAGCAGTGAGACAGGCTTCCTAGGGAACACCATATATTTT.

This chain links TRBV29-1 with TRBJ1-1; TRBD1 matches at 8 bases. J was trimmed by 3 bases and V by 1 base; bases with no gene match: 19. The germline V gene encodes CDR1 SQVTM and CDR2 ANQGSEA. The CDR3 consists of 19 residues. CDR3 region: CSVEAIRGTTGAWDTEAFF. The CDR3 bases are TGCAGCGTTGAAGCCATTAGGGGTACGACAGGGGCATGGGACACTGAAGCTTTCTTT.

The V call is TRBV14, the J call TRBJ2-3, with D maybe TRBD2 (5 bases). Trimming shortened V by 1 base and J by 0 bases, and 11 bases separated the two germline ends. Germline CDR1 SGHDN, CDR2 FVKESK. CDR3 size: 16 residues. The CDR3 is CASSQGGSASTDTQYF. The CDR3 DNA sequence: TGTGCCAGCAGCCAAGGAGGGTCTGCTAGCACAGATACGCAGTATTTT.